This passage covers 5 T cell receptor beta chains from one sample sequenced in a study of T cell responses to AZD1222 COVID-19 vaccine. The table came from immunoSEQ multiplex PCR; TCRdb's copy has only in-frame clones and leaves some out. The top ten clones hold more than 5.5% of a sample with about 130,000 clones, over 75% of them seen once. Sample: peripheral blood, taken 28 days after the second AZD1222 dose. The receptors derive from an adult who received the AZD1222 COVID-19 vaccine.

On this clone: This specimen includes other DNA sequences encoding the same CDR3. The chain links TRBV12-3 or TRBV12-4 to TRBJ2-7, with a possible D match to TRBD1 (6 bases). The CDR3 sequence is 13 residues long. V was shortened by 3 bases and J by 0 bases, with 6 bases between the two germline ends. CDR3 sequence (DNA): TGTGCCAGCAGTTTGGGACACTCCTACGAGCAGTACTTC. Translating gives CASSLGHSYEQYF.

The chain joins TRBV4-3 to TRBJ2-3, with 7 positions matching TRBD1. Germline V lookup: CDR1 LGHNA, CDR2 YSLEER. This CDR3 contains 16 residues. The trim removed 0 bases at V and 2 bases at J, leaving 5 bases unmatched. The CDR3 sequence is CASSQDRGYPTDTQYF. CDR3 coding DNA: TGCGCCAGCAGCCAAGACAGGGGGTATCCCACAGATACGCAGTATTTT.

This CDR3 is CASSGTGTDTQYF. In nucleotides, the CDR3 is TGTGCCAGCAGCGGAACAGGGACAGATACGCAGTATTTT. The rearrangement joins TRBV5-4 to TRBJ2-3; maybe TRBD1 (6 bases). The V end was cut by 4 bases, the J end by 3 bases, with 9 bases between. Germline-derived CDR1 and CDR2 are SGHNT and YYREEE (reference sequence). CDR3 length: 13 residues.

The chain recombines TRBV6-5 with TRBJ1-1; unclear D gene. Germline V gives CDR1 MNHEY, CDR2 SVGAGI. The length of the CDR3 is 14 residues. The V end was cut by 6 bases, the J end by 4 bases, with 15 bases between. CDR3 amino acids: CASRSGRGITEAFF. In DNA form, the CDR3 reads TGTGCCAGCAGGTCCGGGAGAGGGATCACTGAAGCTTTCTTT.

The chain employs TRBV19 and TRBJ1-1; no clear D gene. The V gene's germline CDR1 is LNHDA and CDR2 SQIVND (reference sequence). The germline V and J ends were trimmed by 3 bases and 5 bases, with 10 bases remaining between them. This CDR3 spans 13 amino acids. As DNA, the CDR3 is TGTGCCAGTAGTATTTTGGATCGGACTGAAGCTTTCTTT. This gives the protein CASSILDRTEAFF.